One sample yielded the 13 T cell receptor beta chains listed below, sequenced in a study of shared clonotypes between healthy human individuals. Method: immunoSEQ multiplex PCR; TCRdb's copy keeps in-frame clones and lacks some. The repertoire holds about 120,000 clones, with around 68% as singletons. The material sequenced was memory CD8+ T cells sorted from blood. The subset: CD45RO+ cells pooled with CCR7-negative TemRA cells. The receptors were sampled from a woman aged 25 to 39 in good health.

The CDR3 loop is CASSSQQGNTEAFF. As DNA, the CDR3 is TGTGCCAGCAGCTCGCAACAGGGGAACACTGAAGCTTTCTTT. The chain has TRBV7-8 and TRBJ1-1, with a tentative D call TRBD1 (6 bases). V lost 4 bases and J lost 1, with 10 bases in between. The CDR3 has 14 residues. CDR1 SGHVS and CDR2 FQNEAQ come from the germline V gene.

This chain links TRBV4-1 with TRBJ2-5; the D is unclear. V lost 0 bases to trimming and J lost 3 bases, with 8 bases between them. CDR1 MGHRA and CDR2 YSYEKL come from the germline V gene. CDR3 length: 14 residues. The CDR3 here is CASSQETGEETQYF. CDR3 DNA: TGCGCCAGCAGCCAAGAGACCGGAGAAGAGACCCAGTACTTC.

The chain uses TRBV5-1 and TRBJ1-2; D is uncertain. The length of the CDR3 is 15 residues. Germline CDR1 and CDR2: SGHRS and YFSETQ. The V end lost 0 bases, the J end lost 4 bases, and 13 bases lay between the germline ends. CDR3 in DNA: TGCGCCAGCAGCTTGGAAACCCCGGCTGCCTATGGCTACACCTTC. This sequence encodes CASSLETPAAYGYTF.

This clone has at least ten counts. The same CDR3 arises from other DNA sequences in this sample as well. Here the CDR3 reads CASKVRRNTGELFF. In DNA, the CDR3 is TGTGCCAGCAAGGTTCGGCGGAACACCGGGGAGCTGTTTTTT. The chain employs TRBV6-5 and TRBJ2-2; D gene uncertain. Looked up from germline, CDR1 is MNHEY and CDR2 is SVGAGI. Trimming removed 7 bases from V and 1 base from J, with 10 bases in between. CDR3 length: 14 residues.

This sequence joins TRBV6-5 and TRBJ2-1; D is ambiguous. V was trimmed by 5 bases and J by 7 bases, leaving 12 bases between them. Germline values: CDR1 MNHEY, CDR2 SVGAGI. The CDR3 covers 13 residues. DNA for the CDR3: TGTGCCAGCAGTCCCTTTATTTGGAATGAGCAGTTCTTC. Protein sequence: CASSPFIWNEQFF.

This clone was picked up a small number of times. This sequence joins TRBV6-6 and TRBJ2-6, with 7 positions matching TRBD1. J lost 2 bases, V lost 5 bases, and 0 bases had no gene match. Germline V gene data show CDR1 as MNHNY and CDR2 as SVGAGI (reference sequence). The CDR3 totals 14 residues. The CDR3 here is CASSTGAGANVLTF. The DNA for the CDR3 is TGTGCCAGCAGTACAGGGGCTGGGGCCAACGTCCTGACTTTC.

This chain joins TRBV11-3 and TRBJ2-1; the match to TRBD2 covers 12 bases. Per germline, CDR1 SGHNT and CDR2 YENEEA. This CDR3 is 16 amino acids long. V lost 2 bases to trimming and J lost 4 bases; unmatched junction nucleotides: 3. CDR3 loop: CASSLLAGGIYNEQFF. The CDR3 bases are TGTGCCAGCAGCTTACTAGCGGGAGGGATATACAATGAGCAGTTCTTC.

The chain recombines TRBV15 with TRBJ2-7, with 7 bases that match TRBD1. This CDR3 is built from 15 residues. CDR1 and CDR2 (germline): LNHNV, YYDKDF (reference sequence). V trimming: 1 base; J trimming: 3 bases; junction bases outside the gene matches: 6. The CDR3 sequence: CATSRGGQADYEQYF. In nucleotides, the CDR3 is TGTGCCACCAGCAGAGGTGGACAGGCGGACTACGAGCAGTACTTC.

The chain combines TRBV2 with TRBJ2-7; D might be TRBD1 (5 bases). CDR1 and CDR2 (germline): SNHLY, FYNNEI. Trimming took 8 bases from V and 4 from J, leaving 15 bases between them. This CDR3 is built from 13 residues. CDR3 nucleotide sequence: TGTGCCAGCTCCAAGGGCCCAGGGTACGAGCAGTACTTC. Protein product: CASSKGPGYEQYF.

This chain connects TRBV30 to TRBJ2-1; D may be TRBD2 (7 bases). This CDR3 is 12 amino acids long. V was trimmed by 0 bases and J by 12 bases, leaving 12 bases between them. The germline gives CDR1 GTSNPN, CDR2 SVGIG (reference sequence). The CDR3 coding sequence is TGTGCCTGGAGTGTATATAGGGGGGGGCAGTTCTTC. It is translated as CAWSVYRGGQFF.

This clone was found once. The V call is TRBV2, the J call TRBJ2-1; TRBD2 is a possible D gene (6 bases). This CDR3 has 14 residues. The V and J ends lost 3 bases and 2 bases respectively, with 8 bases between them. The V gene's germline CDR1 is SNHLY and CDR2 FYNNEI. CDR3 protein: CASSDRTTYNEQFF. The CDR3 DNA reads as TGTGCCAGCAGTGATCGGACTACCTACAATGAGCAGTTCTTC.

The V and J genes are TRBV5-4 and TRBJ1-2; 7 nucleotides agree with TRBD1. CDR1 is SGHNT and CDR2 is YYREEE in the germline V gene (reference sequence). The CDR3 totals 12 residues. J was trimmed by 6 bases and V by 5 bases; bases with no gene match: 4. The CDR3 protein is CASRRGGDGYTF. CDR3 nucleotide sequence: TGTGCCAGCAGAAGAGGGGGCGATGGCTACACCTTC.

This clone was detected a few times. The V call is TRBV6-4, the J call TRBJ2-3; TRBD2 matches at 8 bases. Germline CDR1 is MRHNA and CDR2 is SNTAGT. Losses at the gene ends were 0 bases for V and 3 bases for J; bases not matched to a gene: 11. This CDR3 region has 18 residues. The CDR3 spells CASSDSGTSGGGTDTQYF. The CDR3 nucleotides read TGTGCCAGCAGTGACTCAGGAACTAGCGGAGGAGGTACAGATACGCAGTATTTT.